This TCR beta chain appears in the sequencing data of a study of T cell responses to AZD1222 COVID-19 vaccine. Using immunoSEQ multiplex PCR, the repertoire was profiled, and TCRdb retains in-frame clones only, with some absent. Among about 86,000 clones listed, approximately 89% were seen once. Germline CDR1 MNHEY, CDR2 SVGAGI. The length of the CDR3 is 15 residues. The V gene lost 6 bases and the J gene lost 0 bases, with 12 bases spanning the gap. The TCR was taken from an adult who received the AZD1222 COVID-19 vaccine. The genes are TRBV6-5 and TRBJ2-1; TRBD2 is a possible D gene (6 bases). The specimen was peripheral blood, collected 28 days after the second AZD1222 dose. The CDR3 protein is CASSSLASSYNEQFF. The CDR3 bases are TGTGCCAGCAGCTCTCTAGCGAGCTCCTACAATGAGCAGTTCTTC.